A single sample gave rise to the 30 T cell receptor beta chains below, sequenced in a study of human T cells and chemical hapten exposure. Specified time point: patch test 1, 2 weeks after DPC sensitization. Noted treatment: therapeutic diphenylcyclopropenone sensitization with weekly scalp DPC. TCRdb used MiXCR to reprocess the RACE reads, holding one entry per CDR3 protein. The table lists 80,000 or so distinct CDR3 sequences, around a tenth of them singletons. This sample comprised whole blood, obtained in connection with sensitization to the hapten diphenylcyclopropenone (DPC). These receptors were taken from a woman aged 45-60 years with alopecia areata. Some clones in this sample may be carry-over from other donors' samples.

This clonotype occurred a few times. This rearrangement joins TRBV6-6 to TRBJ1-1; 9 bases are a match to TRBD1. The CDR3 covers 11 residues. V was clipped by 5 bases and J by 11 bases; unmatched bases: 3. The germline V gene has CDR1 MNHNY and CDR2 SVGAGI (reference sequence). The CDR3 nucleotides read TGTGCCAGCAGTCGGACAGGGGAGGCTTTCTTT. Protein sequence: CASSRTGEAFF.

This chain connects TRBV20-1 to TRBJ1-1; 7 positions agree with TRBD1. Trimming cost V 5 bases and J 1 base; bases outside gene matches: 4. Germline lookup yields CDR1 DFQATT and CDR2 SNEGSKA (reference sequence). The CDR3 loop spans 13 amino acids. The CDR3, as DNA: TGCAGTGCTCCCCGACAGGGGAACACTGAAGCTTTCTTT. As protein: CSAPRQGNTEAFF.

This clonotype was detected many times. The rearrangement uses TRBV7-3 and TRBJ2-2, with 13 bases identical to TRBD2. The germline V gene encodes CDR1 SGHTA and CDR2 FQGTGA. With V trimmed by 3 bases and J by 8 bases, 3 bases remained unmatched. The length of the CDR3 is 15 residues. The CDR3, as DNA: TGTGCCAGCAGCTTCGGACTAGCGGGAGTAGGGGAGCTGTTTTTT. Amino acids: CASSFGLAGVGELFF.

Many counts were recorded for this clonotype. V and J are TRBV7-2 and TRBJ1-2; 7 bases agree with TRBD1. V trimming: 5 bases; J trimming: 7 bases; junction bases outside the gene matches: 10. Germline lookup yields CDR1 SGHTA and CDR2 FQGNSA. The CDR3 consists of 14 residues. CDR3: CASSQRQGAVGYTF. Here the CDR3 DNA reads TGTGCCAGCAGCCAACGACAGGGTGCTGTTGGCTACACCTTC.

This clonotype appeared many times. The V and J genes are TRBV20-1 and TRBJ2-1, with 9 nucleotides matching TRBD2. Per germline, CDR1 DFQATT and CDR2 SNEGSKA (reference sequence). The CDR3 is 16 amino acids. The V gene end was trimmed by 0 bases and the J gene end by 2 bases; junction bases not matched to a gene: 5. The DNA for the CDR3 is TGCAGTGCTAGAGATCTCGCGGGGGGGCCCTACAATGAGCAGTTCTTC. Its translation: CSARDLAGGPYNEQFF.

In this sample, this clonotype turned up a few times. The chain has TRBV3-1 and TRBJ1-1; tentative D call: TRBD1 (5 bases). Germline assignment: CDR1 LGHDT and CDR2 YNNKEL (reference sequence). The CDR3 totals 15 residues. V was shortened by 3 bases and J by 3 bases, with 14 bases between the two germline ends. The CDR3 spells CASSHPGTAYTEAFF. In nucleotides, the CDR3 is TGTGCCAGCAGCCATCCCGGGACCGCTTACACTGAAGCTTTCTTT. Full variable domain (outside the CDR3, taken from reference TRBV3-1 and TRBJ1-1): DTAVSQTPKYLVTQMGNDKSIKCEQNLGHDTMYWYKQDSKKFLKIMFSYNNKELIINETVPNRFSPKSPDKAHLNLHINSLELGDSAVYFCASSHPGTAYTEAFFGQGTRLTVV.

Many counts were recorded for this clonotype. The CDR3 bases are TGTGCCAGCAGCACGGCCGGGACAGCCGGTCGTCCCCTCCACTTT. Amino acids: CASSTAGTAGRPLHF. The chain couples TRBV11-2 to TRBJ1-6; 7 nucleotides agree with TRBD1. V shed 5 bases, J shed 13 bases, and the junction held 14 bases outside the gene matches. CDR1 is SGHAT, CDR2 FQNNGV, per germline. This CDR3 has 15 amino acids.

This clonotype occurred many times. This chain connects TRBV7-9 to TRBJ2-1, with D possibly called TRBD1 or TRBD2 (5 bases each). The CDR3 extends over 15 amino acids. V lost 1 base, J lost 5 bases, and 12 bases lay in between. Germline CDR1 reads SEHNR; CDR2 reads FQNEAQ (reference sequence). The CDR3: CASSLGGKGNNEQFF. The CDR3 DNA is TGTGCCAGCAGCTTAGGGGGGAAGGGTAACAATGAGCAGTTCTTC.

The rearrangement uses TRBV11-2 and TRBJ1-2; 11 bases are shared with TRBD1. CDR1 and CDR2 from the germline V gene are SGHAT and FQNNGV. After removal of 5 bases from V and 4 bases from J, the junction contained 15 bases not matched to a gene. There are 18 residues in the CDR3. CDR3 residues: CASSPHPRTGGDGYGYTF. CDR3 in DNA: TGTGCCAGCAGCCCCCACCCCCGGACAGGGGGCGACGGCTATGGCTACACCTTC.

The V gene is TRBV20-1, the J gene TRBJ2-1, with D unresolved. Trimming shortened V by 1 base and J by 0 bases, and 10 bases separated the two germline ends. Germline CDR1 and CDR2: DFQATT and SNEGSKA (reference sequence). The CDR3 consists of 15 residues. As DNA, the CDR3 is TGCAGTGCTAGAGGTGGGCTTAACTCCTACAATGAGCAGTTCTTC. Translation: CSARGGLNSYNEQFF.

The rearrangement links TRBV5-1 to TRBJ2-7, with TRBD2 matching over 8 bases. V was clipped by 6 bases and J by 5 bases; unmatched bases: 13. CDR3 size: 15 residues. Looked up from germline, CDR1 is SGHRS and CDR2 is YFSETQ. The CDR3 is CASKTPGLGANEQYF. The CDR3 nucleotides are TGCGCCAGCAAGACCCCGGGACTAGGAGCTAACGAGCAGTACTTC.

This clonotype was seen at least ten times. The chain is built from TRBV28 and TRBJ2-5, with 9 bases that match TRBD1. Germline trimming cut 7 bases from V and 6 bases from J; bases unmatched to any gene: 15. CDR3 size: 16 residues. The germline V gene encodes CDR1 MDHEN and CDR2 SYDVKM. CDR3 nucleotides: TGTGCCAGCACCATCCTCGACAGGGGGGAATTGAAGACCCAGTACTTC. Amino acids: CASTILDRGELKTQYF.

This clonotype was recorded a few times. This rearrangement joins TRBV2 to TRBJ1-5; 9 bases match TRBD1. Losses at the gene ends were 10 bases for V and 2 bases for J; bases not matched to a gene: 6. The CDR3 covers 14 residues. Germline V gene data show CDR1 as SNHLY and CDR2 as FYNNEI. CDR3 nucleotides: TGTGCCATCGACCGACAGGGGGGCAATCAGCCCCAGCATTTT. Amino acids: CAIDRQGGNQPQHF.

The chain carries TRBV27 and TRBJ1-6; 8 nucleotides agree with TRBD1. Germline trimming cut 6 bases from V and 7 bases from J; bases unmatched to any gene: 8. Germline-derived CDR1 and CDR2 are MNHEY and SMNVEV (reference sequence). This CDR3 is 15 amino acids long. The CDR3 spells CASRIQGVANSPLHF. CDR3 nucleotide sequence: TGTGCCAGCAGGATACAGGGGGTTGCAAATTCACCCCTCCACTTT.

V usage is TRBV29-1 and J usage is TRBJ2-7; no reliable D call. CDR3 length: 11 amino acids. Trimming pared 0 bases from V and 7 bases from J, leaving 7 bases between. Germline-derived CDR1 and CDR2 are SQVTM and ANQGSEA. The DNA of the CDR3 is TGCAGCGTTGAAGATCTCCAGGAGCAGTACTTC. Translated: CSVEDLQEQYF.

This clonotype was found many times. The rearrangement joins TRBV5-1 to TRBJ2-1; TRBD2 matches 10 bases. The CDR3 is made up of 15 amino acids. Germline V lookup: CDR1 SGHRS, CDR2 YFSETQ. Trimming cost V 8 bases and J 0 bases; bases outside gene matches: 5. This CDR3 is CASSSGGLSYNEQFF. The DNA of the CDR3 is TGCGCCAGTAGTAGCGGGGGGCTCTCCTACAATGAGCAGTTCTTC.

This clonotype occurred a few times. V is TRBV29-1 and J is TRBJ2-7; D gene unclear. Germline V CDR1 and CDR2: SQVTM, ANQGSEA. The CDR3 loop spans 15 amino acids. V lost 6 bases and J lost 0, with 18 bases in between. CDR3 DNA sequence: TGCAGCGTCCTACTGGGTGGGCGACTCTCCTACGAGCAGTACTTC. Protein: CSVLLGGRLSYEQYF.

V gene TRBV7-8 combines with J gene TRBJ2-7; possibly TRBD1 or TRBD2 for D (6 bases each). The CDR3 spans 15 residues. The V gene's germline CDR1 is SGHVS and CDR2 FQNEAQ. V was pared by 5 bases and J by 4 bases, with 18 bases between. The CDR3 sequence: CASSPDRIGTYEQYF. CDR3 DNA: TGTGCCAGCAGCCCGGACAGAATTGGGACTTACGAGCAGTACTTC.

The chain links TRBV24-1 to TRBJ2-1; TRBD1 agrees at 8 bases. Unmatched junction bases numbered 10, after V lost 9 bases and J lost 4 bases. CDR3 length: 15 amino acids. Germline V gene lookup returns CDR1 KGHDR and CDR2 SFDVKD. The DNA of the CDR3 is TGTGCCACCGAAACCGGGACAGGCCAATACAATGAGCAGTTCTTC. As protein: CATETGTGQYNEQFF.

The chain recombines TRBV7-2 with TRBJ2-2; D not resolved. V was clipped by 4 bases and J by 7 bases, with 10 bases between them. Looked up from germline, CDR1 is SGHTA and CDR2 is FQGNSA. This CDR3 has 13 amino acids. The CDR3 DNA is TGTGCCAGCAGCTCAAAGTGGGGCGGGGAGCTGTTTTTT. This codes for CASSSKWGGELFF.

Many counts were recorded for this clonotype. The chain has TRBV7-9 and TRBJ2-1; D remains ambiguous. The CDR3 has 12 residues. Germline CDR1 and CDR2: SEHNR and FQNEAQ (reference sequence). V lost 5 bases and J 5 bases, leaving 7 bases between the germline ends. CDR3 protein: CASSLNNNEQFF. As DNA, the CDR3 is TGTGCCAGCAGCCTCAACAACAATGAGCAGTTCTTC.

The rearrangement links TRBV20-1 to TRBJ1-1; D possibly corresponds to TRBD1 (5 bases). Germline CDR1 DFQATT, CDR2 SNEGSKA (reference sequence). The V and J ends lost 3 bases and 1 base respectively, with 9 bases between them. The CDR3 loop spans 13 amino acids. The CDR3 nucleotides are TGCAGTGCTAGTGGCAGGGCGAACACTGAAGCTTTCTTT. It specifies CSASGRANTEAFF.

This clonotype appeared a few times. V and J are TRBV5-1 and TRBJ1-5; tentative D call: TRBD1 (5 bases). The CDR3 spans 15 residues. V lost 4 bases and J lost 2, with 13 bases in between. The germline V gene encodes CDR1 SGHRS and CDR2 YFSETQ. CDR3 coding DNA: TGCGCCAGCAGCACCCGGGGCCAGGGCAATCAGCCCCAGCATTTT. Its translation: CASSTRGQGNQPQHF.

J is TRBJ2-5 and V is TRBV5-1; 10 nucleotides match TRBD2. CDR1 SGHRS and CDR2 YFSETQ come from the germline V gene. Trimming cost V 4 bases and J 4 bases; bases outside gene matches: 1. The CDR3 extends over 13 amino acids. The CDR3, as DNA: TGCGCCAGCAGCGCTAGCGGGAGAGAGACCCAGTACTTC. Its protein is CASSASGRETQYF.

V usage is TRBV5-1 and J usage is TRBJ2-2, with D perhaps matching TRBD1 or TRBD2 (5 bases each). The CDR3 totals 14 residues. V was clipped by 5 bases and J by 5 bases, with 13 bases between them. Germline assignment: CDR1 SGHRS and CDR2 YFSETQ. CDR3 bases: TGCGCCAGCAGGTGGGACCCAGGGACCGGGGAGCTGTTTTTT. It specifies CASRWDPGTGELFF.

This clonotype was detected many times. The chain combines TRBV6-5 with TRBJ1-3; perhaps TRBD1 as D (6 bases). The CDR3 contains 15 residues. Germline V gives CDR1 MNHEY, CDR2 SVGAGI. The ends were cut back, 5 bases at V and 2 bases at J, with 13 bases in the middle. The CDR3 sequence is CASSRSGDAGNTIYF. The CDR3 region has the DNA TGTGCCAGCAGTCGGTCAGGGGACGCTGGAAACACCATATATTTT.

The chain uses TRBV20-1 and TRBJ2-3, with TRBD2 as a possible D gene (6 bases). Per the germline V gene, CDR1 is DFQATT and CDR2 is SNEGSKA (reference sequence). This CDR3 is built from 14 residues. Trimming cost V 3 bases and J 0 bases, with 10 bases left between them. The CDR3 nucleotides are TGCAGTGCTAGTGTAGCGGCTAGCACAGATACGCAGTATTTT. This encodes CSASVAASTDTQYF.

The chain couples TRBV30 to TRBJ1-5; TRBD1 aligns across 9 bases. The J segment lost 2 bases and the V segment lost 4 bases, leaving 6 bases of the junction unmatched. The V gene's germline CDR1 is GTSNPN and CDR2 SVGIG (reference sequence). The CDR3 extends over 15 amino acids. CDR3 sequence (DNA): TGTGCCTGGAAACAGGGGGCGAAAGGCAATCAGCCCCAGCATTTT. This encodes CAWKQGAKGNQPQHF.

Only a few counts were recorded for this clonotype. J is TRBJ1-1 and V is TRBV11-2, with TRBD1 identical over 7 bases. V was clipped by 4 bases and J by 4 bases; unmatched bases: 6. Germline CDR1 SGHAT, CDR2 FQNNGV. The CDR3 totals 14 residues. CDR3 residues: CASSSGQASTEAFF. CDR3 sequence (DNA): TGTGCCAGCAGCTCAGGACAGGCTTCCACTGAAGCTTTCTTT.

The gene calls are TRBV19 and TRBJ2-3; D is possibly TRBD1 or TRBD2 (5 bases each). Trimming took off 3 bases at V and 10 bases at J, with 8 bases between the two ends. Germline V lookup: CDR1 LNHDA, CDR2 SQIVND (reference sequence). The CDR3 consists of 11 residues. CDR3 residues: CASSIMGAQYF. The CDR3 region has the DNA TGTGCCAGTAGTATCATGGGGGCGCAGTATTTT.